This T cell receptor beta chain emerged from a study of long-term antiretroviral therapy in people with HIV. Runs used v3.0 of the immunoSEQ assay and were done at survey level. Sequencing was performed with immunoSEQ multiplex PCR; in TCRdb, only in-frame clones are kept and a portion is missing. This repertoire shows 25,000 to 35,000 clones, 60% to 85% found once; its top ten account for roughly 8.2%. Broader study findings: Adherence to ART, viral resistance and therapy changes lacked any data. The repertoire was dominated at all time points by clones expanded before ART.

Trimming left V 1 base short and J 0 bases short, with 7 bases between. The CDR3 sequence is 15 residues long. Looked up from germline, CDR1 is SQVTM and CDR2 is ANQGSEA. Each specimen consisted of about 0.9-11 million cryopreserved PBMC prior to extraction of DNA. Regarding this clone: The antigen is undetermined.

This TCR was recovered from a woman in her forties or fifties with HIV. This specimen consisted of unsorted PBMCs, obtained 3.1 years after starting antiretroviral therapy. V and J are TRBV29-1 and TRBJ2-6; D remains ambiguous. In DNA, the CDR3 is TGCAGCGTTGAAGCGGCTGGCTCTGGGGCCAACGTCCTGACTTTC. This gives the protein CSVEAAGSGANVLTF.